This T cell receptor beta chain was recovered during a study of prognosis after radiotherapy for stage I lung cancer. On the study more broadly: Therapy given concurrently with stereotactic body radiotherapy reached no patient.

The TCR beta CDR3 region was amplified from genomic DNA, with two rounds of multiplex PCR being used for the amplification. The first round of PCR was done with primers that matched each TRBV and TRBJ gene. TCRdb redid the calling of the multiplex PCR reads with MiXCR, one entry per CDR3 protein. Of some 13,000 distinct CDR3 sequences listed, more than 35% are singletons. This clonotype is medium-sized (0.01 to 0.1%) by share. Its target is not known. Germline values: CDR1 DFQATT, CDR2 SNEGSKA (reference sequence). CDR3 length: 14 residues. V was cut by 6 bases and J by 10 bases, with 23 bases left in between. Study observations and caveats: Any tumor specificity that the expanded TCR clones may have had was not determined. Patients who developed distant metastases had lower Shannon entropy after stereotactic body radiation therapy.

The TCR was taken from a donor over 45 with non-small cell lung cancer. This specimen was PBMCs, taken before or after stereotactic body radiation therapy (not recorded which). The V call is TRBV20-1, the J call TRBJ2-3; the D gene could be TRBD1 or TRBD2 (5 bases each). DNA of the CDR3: TGCAGTGCGCGACCCGGGGCCCGCTGGACTGCGCAGTATTTT. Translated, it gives CSARPGARWTAQYF.